The rows below give T cell receptor beta chains drawn from one sample of a study of blood T cell repertoires in COVID-19. The protocol was immunoSEQ multiplex PCR, while the TCRdb copy is restricted to in-frame clones and leaves out a portion. The sample contains a few hundred thousand clones, approximately 80% of which appear only once. Specimen: peripheral blood. All receptors come from a woman in her forties or fifties with active or convalescent COVID-19. Both conserved end residues are part of each CDR3. The order of the fields is clone size, CDR3 length, J gene, V gene, D gene, CDR3 protein, CDR3 DNA. A D gene is named only where the DNA matches it firmly. Clone sizes are given selectively: once, few, many, or a class where the clone is expanded.

few 14 TRBJ1-5 TRBV2 NA CASSDKGSNQPQHF TGTGCCAGCAGTGATAAGGGGAGCAATCAGCCCCAGCATTTT
NA 15 TRBJ1-1 TRBV5-4 TRBD1 CASSAYRGGRTEAFF TGTGCCAGCAGCGCATACAGGGGGGGACGGACTGAAGCTTTCTTT
NA 17 TRBJ2-2 TRBV5-6 NA CASSLLRVLPNTGELFF TGTGCCAGCAGCTTGTTGAGAGTGCTACCGAACACCGGGGAGCTGTTTTTT
NA 16 TRBJ2-1 TRBV19 NA CASSTFAESSYNEQFF TGTGCCAGTAGTACTTTTGCGGAAAGCTCCTACAATGAGCAGTTCTTC
few 13 TRBJ1-5 TRBV10-2 NA CASSESGGQPQHF TGCGCCAGCAGTGAGTCGGGGGGTCAGCCCCAGCATTTT
NA 18 TRBJ2-1 TRBV7-6 TRBD2 CASSLAYSGGVTYNEQFF TGTGCCAGCAGCTTAGCGTATTCGGGGGGGGTAACCTACAATGAGCAGTTCTTC
NA 15 TRBJ2-5 TRBV15 NA CATSSPSEGQETQYF TGTGCCACCAGCAGCCCGTCGGAGGGACAAGAGACCCAGTACTTC
NA 16 TRBJ1-3 TRBV6-1 TRBD1 CASSDIAGTGRNTIYF TGTGCCAGCAGTGACATCGCCGGGACAGGGAGAAACACCATATATTTT
NA 15 TRBJ1-2 TRBV10-3 TRBD1 CAISESAGGRFGYTF TGTGCCATCAGTGAATCGGCAGGGGGAAGATTTGGCTACACCTTC
NA 13 TRBJ1-5 TRBV5-6 TRBD1 CASSTTGAQPQHF TGTGCCAGCAGCACGACAGGGGCTCAGCCCCAGCATTTT
NA 18 TRBJ2-1 TRBV10-2 TRBD1 CASRDRGSSGRSYNEQFF TGCGCCAGCAGGGACAGGGGGAGTAGCGGGCGCTCCTACAATGAGCAGTTCTTC
NA 16 TRBJ1-4 TRBV18 NA CASSPPNEGANEKLFF TGTGCCAGCTCACCACCGAATGAAGGGGCTAATGAAAAACTGTTTTTT
few 13 TRBJ1-1 TRBV2 NA CASSDTGNTEAFF TGTGCCAGCAGTGACACAGGGAACACTGAAGCTTTCTTT
NA 13 TRBJ2-1 TRBV10-3 TRBD1 CATRGTGYNEQFF TGTGCCACCCGGGGGACAGGGTACAATGAGCAGTTCTTC
NA 14 TRBJ2-2 TRBV6-1 NA CASSEQGSTGELFF TGTGCCAGCAGTGAGCAGGGAAGCACCGGGGAGCTGTTTTTT
NA 14 TRBJ1-3 TRBV25-1 NA CASSDHISGNTIYF TGTGCCAGCAGTGATCACATCTCTGGAAACACCATATATTTT
NA 11 TRBJ1-1 TRBV7-9 NA CASSPEGEAFF TGTGCCAGCAGTCCCGAGGGTGAAGCTTTCTTT
NA 14 TRBJ1-1 TRBV27 NA CASSLLGGNTEAFF TGTGCCAGCAGTTTACTCGGGGGGAACACTGAAGCTTTCTTT
NA 14 TRBJ2-1 TRBV7-2 TRBD2 CASSLGREGNEQFF TGTGCCAGCAGCTTAGGACGGGAGGGCAATGAGCAGTTCTTC
NA 15 TRBJ1-6 TRBV3-1/TRBV3-2 TRBD1 CASSHGTGVNSPLHF TGTGCCAGCAGCCACGGGACAGGGGTTAATTCACCCCTCCACTTT
NA 14 TRBJ1-1 TRBV5-1 TRBD1 CASSRWTGGTEAFF TGCGCCAGCAGCCGATGGACAGGGGGCACTGAAGCTTTCTTT
NA 14 TRBJ2-7 TRBV27 NA CASRRTPTSYEQYF TGTGCCAGCAGACGAACTCCAACGTCCTACGAGCAGTACTTC
NA 15 TRBJ1-1 TRBV6-5 NA CASLDPGLLNTEAFF TGTGCCAGCCTAGACCCTGGACTCCTGAACACTGAAGCTTTCTTT
NA 16 TRBJ2-7 TRBV28 NA CASSLGTVAASYEQYF TGTGCCAGCAGTTTGGGTACGGTGGCGGCCTCCTACGAGCAGTACTTC
NA 14 TRBJ2-3 TRBV5-6 TRBD2 CASSSSGSTDTQYF TGTGCCAGCAGCTCTAGCGGGAGCACAGATACGCAGTATTTT
NA 16 TRBJ1-6 TRBV6-1 TRBD1 CASSERTGGNGSPLHF TGTGCCAGCAGTGAGAGGACAGGGGGAAACGGTTCACCCCTCCACTTT
NA 13 TRBJ1-4 TRBV5-1 NA CASSLADRSKLFF TGCGCCAGCAGCTTGGCGGATCGGAGCAAACTGTTTTTT
few 13 TRBJ1-5 TRBV12-3/TRBV12-4 NA CASSLGEYQPQHF TGTGCCAGCAGTTTAGGGGAGTATCAGCCCCAGCATTTT
NA 14 TRBJ2-7 TRBV5-1 NA CASSLAGAAYEQYF TGCGCCAGCAGCTTGGCGGGAGCGGCTTACGAGCAGTACTTC
NA 17 TRBJ2-7 TRBV15 NA CATSRDNVRSGAYEQYF TGTGCCACCAGCAGAGATAATGTGCGCAGCGGTGCCTACGAGCAGTACTTC
NA 11 TRBJ2-1 TRBV6-5 NA CASRSNNEQFF TGTGCCAGCAGATCTAACAATGAGCAGTTCTTC
NA 13 TRBJ2-5 TRBV5-4 NA CAIRGTRQETQYF TGTGCCATCCGGGGGACGAGACAAGAGACCCAGTACTTC
NA 18 TRBJ2-3 TRBV28 TRBD2 CASSKTSGDQEGRNTQYF TGTGCCAGCAGTAAGACTAGCGGGGACCAAGAGGGGCGAAATACGCAGTATTTT
NA 19 TRBJ2-1 TRBV30 TRBD2 CAWSGGLAGGQPYYNEQFF TGTGCCTGGAGTGGCGGGCTAGCGGGAGGCCAGCCGTATTACAATGAGCAGTTCTTC
NA 14 TRBJ2-3 TRBV7-9 NA CASSFEGGTDTQYF TGTGCCAGCAGCTTTGAGGGGGGCACAGATACGCAGTATTTT
NA 15 TRBJ2-3 TRBV14 TRBD2 CASSQDIAGTDTQYF TGTGCCAGCAGCCAAGACATAGCGGGGACAGATACGCAGTATTTT
NA 15 TRBJ1-1 TRBV27 TRBD1 CASSLSPGGLTEAFF TGTGCCAGCAGTTTATCTCCAGGGGGGCTCACTGAAGCTTTCTTT
few 16 TRBJ1-6 TRBV19 TRBD1 CASRLDRGRDNSPLHF TGTGCCAGTAGATTGGACAGGGGAAGAGACAATTCACCCCTCCACTTT
few 15 TRBJ2-7 TRBV15 TRBD2 CATSIGTSGSYEQYF TGTGCCACCAGCATAGGGACTAGCGGGAGCTACGAGCAGTACTTC
NA 15 TRBJ2-2 TRBV9 NA CASSVVQGPTGELFF TGTGCCAGCAGCGTAGTACAGGGACCCACCGGGGAGCTGTTTTTT
NA 14 TRBJ1-2 TRBV6-1 NA CASSEALGLIGYTF TGTGCCAGCAGTGAAGCGCTTGGCTTGATAGGCTACACCTTC
NA 16 TRBJ2-3 TRBV3-1/TRBV3-2 NA CASSRQGGESTDTQYF TGTGCCAGCAGCCGGCAAGGCGGGGAGAGCACAGATACGCAGTATTTT
NA 13 TRBJ1-1 TRBV10-3 NA CAISRGGGTEAFF TGTGCCATCAGCCGGGGAGGGGGGACTGAAGCTTTCTTT
NA 14 TRBJ1-5 TRBV7-9 TRBD1 CASSLTTGDQPQHF TGTGCCAGCAGCTTAACGACAGGGGATCAGCCCCAGCATTTT
NA 15 TRBJ2-1 TRBV10-3 TRBD2 CAISETSGSYNEQFF TGTGCCATCAGTGAGACTAGCGGGAGCTACAATGAGCAGTTCTTC
once 13 TRBJ1-5 TRBV12-3/TRBV12-4 TRBD1 CASSAGGGQPQHF TGTGCCAGCAGTGCAGGGGGAGGCCAGCCCCAGCATTTT
few 19 TRBJ2-1 TRBV11-1 TRBD2 CASSLALRGLAGIHNEQFF TGTGCCAGCAGCTTAGCTTTAAGGGGACTAGCGGGAATACATAATGAGCAGTTCTTC
NA 13 TRBJ1-4 TRBV3-1/TRBV3-2 NA CASSSRHGEKLFF TGTGCCAGCAGCTCACGTCACGGGGAAAAACTGTTTTTT
NA 14 TRBJ2-7 TRBV2 NA CASSRRAYAGEQYF TGTGCCAGCAGTAGGAGGGCCTACGCAGGGGAGCAGTACTTC
NA 16 TRBJ1-1 TRBV5-1 NA CASSLNPTGTNTEAFF TGCGCCAGCAGCTTAAATCCGACAGGCACCAACACTGAAGCTTTCTTT
NA 15 TRBJ2-2 TRBV4-1 NA CASSQEPGFGGELFF TGCGCCAGCAGCCAAGAACCAGGGTTTGGCGGGGAGCTGTTTTTT
NA 12 TRBJ2-5 TRBV29-1 NA CSGHGGQETQYF TGCAGCGGCCATGGAGGACAAGAGACCCAGTACTTC